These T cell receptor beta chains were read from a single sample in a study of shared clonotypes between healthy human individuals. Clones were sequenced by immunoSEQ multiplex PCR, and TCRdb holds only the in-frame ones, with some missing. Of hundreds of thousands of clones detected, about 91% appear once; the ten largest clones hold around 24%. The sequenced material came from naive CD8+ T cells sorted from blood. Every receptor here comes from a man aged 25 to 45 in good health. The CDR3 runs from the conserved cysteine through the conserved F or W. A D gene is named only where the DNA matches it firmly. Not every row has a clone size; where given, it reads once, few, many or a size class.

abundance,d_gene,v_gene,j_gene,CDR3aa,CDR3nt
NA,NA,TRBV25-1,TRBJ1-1,CASSDTGRDTEAFF,TGTGCCAGCAGTGATACTGGGAGAGACACTGAAGCTTTCTTT
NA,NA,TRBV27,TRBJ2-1,CASSLGAFSYNEQFF,TGTGCCAGCAGTTTAGGGGCGTTTTCTTACAATGAGCAGTTCTTC
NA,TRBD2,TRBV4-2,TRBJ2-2,CASSQDPAGGSTGELFF,TGTGCCAGCAGCCAAGATCCAGCGGGAGGATCCACCGGGGAGCTGTTTTTT
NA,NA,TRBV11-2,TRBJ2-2,CASSLLGPSTGELFF,TGTGCCAGCAGCTTACTTGGGCCCAGCACCGGGGAGCTGTTTTTT
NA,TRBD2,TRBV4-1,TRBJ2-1,CASSQRLAGGIYNEQFF,TGCGCCAGCAGCCAGAGACTAGCGGGAGGTATTTACAATGAGCAGTTCTTC
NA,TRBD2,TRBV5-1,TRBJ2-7,CASSLGEGRTYEQYF,TGCGCCAGCAGCTTGGGGGAGGGGAGGACTTACGAGCAGTACTTC
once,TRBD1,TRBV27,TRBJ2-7,CASSRSTGASHEQYF,TGTGCCAGCAGTCGTTCCACAGGGGCTTCCCACGAGCAGTACTTC
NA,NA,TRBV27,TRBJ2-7,CASSLGGSGYEQYF,TGTGCCAGCAGTTTAGGCGGGTCGGGCTACGAGCAGTACTTC
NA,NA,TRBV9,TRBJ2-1,CASNSGFNNEQFF,TGTGCCAGCAACTCAGGGTTTAACAATGAGCAGTTCTTC
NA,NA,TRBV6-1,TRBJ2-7,CASSESGGRAEQYF,TGTGCCAGCAGTGAATCTGGGGGAAGGGCCGAGCAGTACTTC
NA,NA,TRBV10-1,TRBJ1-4,CASSEPRGGQKLFF,TGCGCCAGCAGTGAGCCGCGCGGTGGTCAAAAACTGTTTTTT
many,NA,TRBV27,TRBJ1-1,CASSLQGRNTEAFF,TGTGCCAGCAGTTTACAGGGTAGGAACACTGAAGCTTTCTTT
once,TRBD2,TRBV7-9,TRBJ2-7,CASSFSGETDYEQYF,TGTGCCAGCAGCTTTAGCGGGGAAACAGACTACGAGCAGTACTTC
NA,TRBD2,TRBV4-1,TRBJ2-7,CASSPGTLGLAGENDEQYF,TGCGCCAGCAGCCCTGGAACCCTAGGACTAGCGGGAGAAAATGACGAGCAGTACTTC
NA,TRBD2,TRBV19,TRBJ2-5,CASSRGLAGVETQYF,TGTGCCAGTAGTAGGGGACTAGCGGGAGTGGAGACCCAGTACTTC
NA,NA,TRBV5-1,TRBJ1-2,CASSLEGTFYGYTF,TGCGCCAGCAGCTTGGAGGGCACATTCTATGGCTACACCTTC
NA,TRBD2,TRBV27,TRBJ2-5,CASSPSNLAAKETQYF,TGTGCCAGCAGTCCAAGTAATCTAGCGGCAAAAGAGACCCAGTACTTC
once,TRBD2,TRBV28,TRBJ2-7,CASSLGLAGGLYEQYF,TGTGCCAGCAGTTTGGGACTAGCGGGAGGGCTGTACGAGCAGTACTTC
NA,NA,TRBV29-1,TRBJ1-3,CSVAGVKGSGNTIYF,TGCAGCGTTGCCGGAGTTAAGGGGTCTGGAAACACCATATATTTT
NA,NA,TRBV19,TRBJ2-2,CASKGDTGELFF,TGTGCCAGTAAAGGGGACACCGGGGAGCTGTTTTTT
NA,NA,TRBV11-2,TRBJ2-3,CASSLGAEGWYF,TGTGCCAGCAGCTTAGGGGCGGAGGGTTGGTATTTT
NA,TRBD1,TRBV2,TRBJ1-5,CASSADRGYSNQPQHF,TGTGCCAGCAGTGCGGACAGGGGTTATAGCAATCAGCCCCAGCATTTT
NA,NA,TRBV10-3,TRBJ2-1,CAISELGGNEQFF,TGTGCCATCAGTGAGTTGGGGGGAAATGAGCAGTTCTTC
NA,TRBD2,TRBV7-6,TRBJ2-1,CASSGSLAGGTNEQFF,TGTGCCAGCAGCGGGAGTCTAGCGGGAGGAACCAATGAGCAGTTCTTC
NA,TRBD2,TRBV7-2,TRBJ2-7,CASSFSGRSYEQYF,TGTGCCAGCAGCTTTAGCGGGAGGTCATACGAGCAGTACTTC
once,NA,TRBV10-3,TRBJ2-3,CAISQPTSLLTDTQYF,TGTGCCATCAGTCAACCGACTAGTTTATTGACAGATACGCAGTATTTT
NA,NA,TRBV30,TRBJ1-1,CAWSHHSHRAEAFF,TGTGCCTGGAGTCATCACTCCCACAGGGCTGAAGCTTTCTTT
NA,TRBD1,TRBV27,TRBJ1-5,CASSPGGGMSNQPQHF,TGTGCCAGCAGCCCAGGGGGCGGAATGAGCAATCAGCCCCAGCATTTT
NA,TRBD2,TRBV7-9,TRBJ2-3,CASRGLAGEKDTQYF,TGTGCCAGCAGGGGACTAGCGGGAGAAAAAGATACGCAGTATTTT
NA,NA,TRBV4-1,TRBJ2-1,CASSQKNEPSSYNEQFF,TGCGCCAGCAGCCAGAAAAATGAACCGAGCTCCTACAATGAGCAGTTCTTC
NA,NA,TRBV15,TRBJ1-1,CATSRERGTEAFF,TGTGCCACCAGCAGAGAAAGGGGCACTGAAGCTTTCTTT
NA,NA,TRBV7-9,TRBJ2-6,CASSFGDTSSGANVLTF,TGTGCCAGCAGCTTTGGAGACACCTCCTCTGGGGCCAACGTCCTGACTTTC
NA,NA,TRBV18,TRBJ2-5,CASSSSGLPADQETQYF,TGTGCCAGCTCATCCTCGGGACTCCCGGCGGACCAAGAGACCCAGTACTTC
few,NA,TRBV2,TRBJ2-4,CASSGGTIAKNIQYF,TGTGCCAGCAGTGGAGGGACAATAGCCAAAAACATTCAGTACTTC
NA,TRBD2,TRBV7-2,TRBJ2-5,CASSLIAGENLETQYF,TGTGCCAGCAGCCTAATAGCGGGAGAAAACTTGGAGACCCAGTACTTC
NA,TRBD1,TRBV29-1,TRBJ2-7,CSVVTQGNPYEQYF,TGCAGCGTTGTTACACAGGGGAACCCCTACGAGCAGTACTTC
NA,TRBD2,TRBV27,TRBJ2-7,CASRGLGDYEQYF,TGTGCCAGCAGGGGACTAGGGGATTACGAGCAGTACTTC
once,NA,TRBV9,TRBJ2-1,CASSVPGAHEQFF,TGTGCCAGCAGCGTACCCGGGGCCCATGAGCAGTTCTTC
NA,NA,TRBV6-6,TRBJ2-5,CASSYGLGETQYF,TGTGCCAGCAGTTACGGACTTGGGGAGACCCAGTACTTC
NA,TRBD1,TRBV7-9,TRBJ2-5,CASSLVGTGGYQETQYF,TGTGCCAGCAGCTTAGTTGGGACAGGGGGTTACCAAGAGACCCAGTACTTC
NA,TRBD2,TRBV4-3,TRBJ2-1,CASSQESSGRLYNEQFF,TGCGCCAGCAGCCAAGAATCTAGCGGGAGACTCTACAATGAGCAGTTCTTC
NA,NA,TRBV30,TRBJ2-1,CAWSVQVSRRLPGASYNEQFF,TGTGCCTGGAGTGTACAAGTTAGTCGCCGGTTGCCGGGAGCATCCTACAATGAGCAGTTCTTC
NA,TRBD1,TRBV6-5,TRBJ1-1,CASSYVAGQDTEAFF,TGTGCCAGCAGTTACGTGGCCGGACAGGACACTGAAGCTTTCTTT
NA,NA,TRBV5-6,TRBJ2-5,CASSAGPTPGGQETQYF,TGTGCCAGCAGCGCGGGACCCACCCCAGGGGGCCAAGAGACCCAGTACTTC
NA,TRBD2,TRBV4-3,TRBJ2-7,CASSQVSGRAREQYF,TGCGCCAGCAGCCAAGTTAGCGGGAGGGCTCGCGAGCAGTACTTC
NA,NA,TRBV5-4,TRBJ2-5,CASSGKQGRWLGETQYF,TGTGCCAGCAGCGGCAAACAGGGAAGGTGGTTAGGAGAGACCCAGTACTTC
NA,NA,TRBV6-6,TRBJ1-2,CASSRQNYGYTF,TGTGCCAGCAGCAGACAGAACTATGGCTACACCTTC
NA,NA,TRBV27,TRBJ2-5,CASSPIEGLTFQETQYF,TGTGCCAGCAGCCCAATAGAGGGACTTACCTTCCAAGAGACCCAGTACTTC
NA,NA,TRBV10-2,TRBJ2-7,CASSGPGNSYEQYF,TGCGCCAGCAGTGGACCCGGCAACTCCTACGAGCAGTACTTC
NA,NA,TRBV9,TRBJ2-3,CASSGGVTSTDTQYF,TGTGCCAGCAGCGGGGGCGTAACTAGCACAGATACGCAGTATTTT
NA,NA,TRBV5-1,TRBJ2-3,CASSFISGDTDTQYF,TGCGCCAGCAGCTTTATAAGCGGAGACACAGATACGCAGTATTTT
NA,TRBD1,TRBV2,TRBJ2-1,CASNRQGAFNEQFF,TGTGCCAGCAATAGACAGGGGGCGTTCAATGAGCAGTTCTTC
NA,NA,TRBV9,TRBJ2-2,CASSVQGRGTGELFF,TGTGCCAGCAGCGTACAGGGTCGAGGCACCGGGGAGCTGTTTTTT
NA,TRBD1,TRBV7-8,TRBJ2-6,CASSMDRTSGANVLTF,TGTGCCAGCAGCATGGACAGGACCTCTGGGGCCAACGTCCTGACTTTC
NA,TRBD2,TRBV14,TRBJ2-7,CASSQGIPGLAGSSYEQYF,TGTGCCAGCAGCCAGGGTATTCCGGGACTAGCGGGGAGCTCCTACGAGCAGTACTTC